One and the same sample provided the 18 T cell receptor beta chains below, sequenced in a study of T cells in Graves' hyperthyroidism and ophthalmopathy. RNA transcripts yielded amplified TCR beta CDR3 regions. The HTBI primer set drove a first-round RT-PCR of the TCR CDR3. TCRdb processed the multiplex PCR reads anew with MiXCR; each CDR3 protein has one entry. The repertoire holds 330,000 or so distinct CDR3 sequences, with 18% as singletons. Sequencing was performed on blood. The receptors come from a woman aged 35 to 49 with Graves' ophthalmopathy.

Ten or more counts support this clonotype. The chain couples TRBV7-9 to TRBJ1-5, with D hard to call. V lost 1 base to trimming and J lost 5 bases, with 3 bases between them. Germline V gene sequence: CDR1 SEHNR, CDR2 FQNEAQ (reference sequence). CDR3 size: 12 residues. CDR3 coding DNA: TGTGCCAGCAGCTTAGTCGATCAGCCCCAGCATTTT. It encodes CASSLVDQPQHF.

This clonotype showed up many times. The CDR3 sequence is CASSFLDSPSYEQYF. CDR3 nucleotide sequence: TGTGCCAGCAGCTTCCTAGACAGCCCCTCCTACGAGCAGTACTTC. This sequence joins TRBV5-6 and TRBJ2-7; the D gene is possibly TRBD1 (5 bases). Germline CDR1 SGHDT, CDR2 YYEEEE. Trimming stripped 2 bases from V and 0 bases from J, with 12 bases between. This CDR3 comprises 15 residues.

This clonotype was recorded a few times. V gene TRBV15 combines with J gene TRBJ2-7; D remains unclear. V was clipped by 0 bases and J by 4 bases, with 4 bases between them. This CDR3 contains 12 residues. Germline V CDR1 and CDR2: LNHNV, YYDKDF (reference sequence). The CDR3 loop reads CATSRDRYEQYF. CDR3 nucleotide sequence: TGTGCCACCAGCAGAGACAGGTACGAGCAGTACTTC.

This clonotype was seen many times. The rearrangement links TRBV12-3 or TRBV12-4 to TRBJ2-3; D is ambiguous. V shed 0 bases and J shed 14 bases, with 12 bases lying between them. This CDR3 spans 12 amino acids. Written as DNA, the CDR3 is TGTGCCAGCAGTTTAGCGGCCCGCGTAAGGTATTTT. This sequence encodes CASSLAARVRYF.

V and J are TRBV20-1 and TRBJ2-7; 8 bases agree with TRBD1. Trimming took 3 bases from V and 6 from J; bases not matched to a gene: 7. CDR3 length: 13 residues. The germline CDR1 and CDR2 sequences are DFQATT and SNEGSKA (reference sequence). For the CDR3, the DNA is TGCAGTGCTAGTCTCAGGACAGGGACCGAGCAGTACTTC. This translates into CSASLRTGTEQYF.

This clonotype was seen at least ten times. This chain connects TRBV24-1 to TRBJ1-1, with D tentatively TRBD1 (5 bases). The CDR3 spans 15 residues. Trimming took off 4 bases at V and 1 base at J, with 12 bases between the two ends. Germline CDR1 KGHDR, CDR2 SFDVKD. Here the CDR3 reads CATSDPGTGNTEAFF. DNA of the CDR3: TGTGCCACCAGTGACCCCGGGACGGGGAACACTGAAGCTTTCTTT.

The chain is built from TRBV6-2 or TRBV6-3 and TRBJ1-5, with unresolved D. Germline CDR1 reads MNHEY; CDR2 reads SVGEGT. V lost 8 bases, J lost 2 bases, and 22 bases lay in between. This CDR3 comprises 17 residues. CDR3 amino acids: CASWWSPTLGGNQPQHF. CDR3 nucleotide sequence: TGTGCCAGCTGGTGGAGCCCCACCCTTGGAGGCAATCAGCCCCAGCATTTT.

The rearrangement uses TRBV20-1 and TRBJ1-5, with a tentative D call TRBD1 (5 bases). V lost 5 bases and J lost 1, with 18 bases in between. Germline V gene sequence: CDR1 DFQATT, CDR2 SNEGSKA (reference sequence). The CDR3 runs 16 residues. The CDR3 DNA reads TGCAGTGCTCTCGGCTCCGGTCAGGGCAGCAATCAGCCCCAGCATTTT. Encoded protein: CSALGSGQGSNQPQHF.

This clonotype appeared a single time. It is likely a read error, because the conserved phenylalanine at the end of the CDR3 is missing. No DNA is shown, since the ends of the CDR3 on it are uncertain; the CDR3 is the one TCRdb lists. V is TRBV6-1 and J is TRBJ1-2; the table's D call, TRBD1, has no DNA check behind it. The CDR3 has 9 residues if both end residues are counted. Germline V gene lookup returns CDR1 MNHNS and CDR2 SASEGT. The CDR3 protein is CASSGDRSL.

At least ten counts were recorded for this clonotype. V gene TRBV5-1 combines with J gene TRBJ2-3; D is perhaps TRBD1 (5 bases). Trimming took 0 bases from V and 6 from J, leaving 5 bases between them. Per the germline V gene, CDR1 is SGHRS and CDR2 is YFSETQ. CDR3 size: 12 residues. In DNA form, the CDR3 reads TGCGCCAGCAGCTTGGAGGGGGATACGCAGTATTTT. It translates to CASSLEGDTQYF.

This clonotype was counted at least ten times. The chain combines TRBV27 with TRBJ2-2; TRBD1 matches 12 bases. The germline V gene has CDR1 MNHEY and CDR2 SMNVEV (reference sequence). J gave up 6 bases and V 5 bases, and 4 bases lay outside the gene matches. The CDR3 has 15 amino acids. The DNA for the CDR3 is TGTGCCAGCAGTACGGGACAGGGGGCATCCGGGGAGCTGTTTTTT. Translation: CASSTGQGASGELFF.

This clonotype was picked up many times. The V call is TRBV28, the J call TRBJ1-4; perhaps TRBD1 as D (5 bases). CDR1 MDHEN and CDR2 SYDVKM come from the germline V gene. V shed 7 bases and J shed 2 bases, with 23 bases lying between them. The CDR3 runs 18 residues. The CDR3 DNA reads as TGTGCCAGCACGTATGGTGACAGTATAGGGGCGACTAATGAAAAACTGTTTTTT. This sequence encodes CASTYGDSIGATNEKLFF.

Here the CDR3 DNA reads TGTGCCAGCAGCACTTCGGGACAGCACACTGAAGCTTTCTTT. Its translation: CASSTSGQHTEAFF. The rearrangement joins TRBV28 to TRBJ1-1; TRBD1 aligns across 7 bases. The CDR3 contains 14 residues. Germline trimming cut 6 bases from V and 3 bases from J; bases unmatched to any gene: 7. Germline V gene data show CDR1 as MDHEN and CDR2 as SYDVKM.

This clonotype was recorded many times. The genes are TRBV7-9 and TRBJ2-7; no reliable D call. Deletions cut 1 base from V and 1 base from J, with 8 bases between. CDR3 length equals 14 residues. CDR1 and CDR2 from the germline V gene are SEHNR and FQNEAQ (reference sequence). The CDR3 nucleotides read TGTGCCAGCAGCTTAGAGGGTGGATCCTACGAGCAGTACTTC. Its protein product is CASSLEGGSYEQYF.

This clonotype was seen repeatedly, ten times or more. The rearrangement joins TRBV12-3 or TRBV12-4 to TRBJ1-5, with D maybe TRBD1 (5 bases). The CDR3 extends over 12 amino acids. V lost 6 bases, J lost 9 bases, and 12 bases lay in between. The CDR3 sequence: CASSLAGRPQHF. CDR3 DNA: TGTGCCAGCAGCCTAGCGGGGCGGCCCCAGCATTTT.

The CDR3 DNA is TGTGCCAGCAGCCCACTGGGGGTCTCTGGGGCCAACGTCCTGACTTTC. Its protein is CASSPLGVSGANVLTF. V usage is TRBV9 and J usage is TRBJ2-6; D tentatively fits TRBD1 or TRBD2 (5 bases each). The V and J ends lost 4 bases and 0 bases respectively, with 11 bases between them. The CDR3 sequence is 16 residues long. Germline loops: CDR1 SGDLS, CDR2 YYNGEE.

This clonotype appeared many times. The genes are TRBV28 and TRBJ1-2, with TRBD1 matching over 8 bases. J gave up 5 bases and V 8 bases, and 13 bases lay outside the gene matches. Germline V CDR1 and CDR2: MDHEN, SYDVKM. The CDR3 extends over 15 amino acids. The CDR3 sequence is CASLPTGASGYGYTF. CDR3 sequence (DNA): TGTGCCAGCCTCCCGACAGGGGCTTCTGGTTATGGCTACACCTTC.

This clonotype was seen repeatedly, ten times or more. This chain joins TRBV5-1 and TRBJ2-5; maybe TRBD2 (5 bases). This CDR3 has 13 residues. V was cut by 3 bases and J by 4 bases, with 10 bases left in between. Per germline, CDR1 SGHRS and CDR2 YFSETQ. CDR3 protein: CASSYPGTETQYF. The CDR3 nucleotides are TGCGCCAGCAGCTATCCGGGAACAGAGACCCAGTACTTC.